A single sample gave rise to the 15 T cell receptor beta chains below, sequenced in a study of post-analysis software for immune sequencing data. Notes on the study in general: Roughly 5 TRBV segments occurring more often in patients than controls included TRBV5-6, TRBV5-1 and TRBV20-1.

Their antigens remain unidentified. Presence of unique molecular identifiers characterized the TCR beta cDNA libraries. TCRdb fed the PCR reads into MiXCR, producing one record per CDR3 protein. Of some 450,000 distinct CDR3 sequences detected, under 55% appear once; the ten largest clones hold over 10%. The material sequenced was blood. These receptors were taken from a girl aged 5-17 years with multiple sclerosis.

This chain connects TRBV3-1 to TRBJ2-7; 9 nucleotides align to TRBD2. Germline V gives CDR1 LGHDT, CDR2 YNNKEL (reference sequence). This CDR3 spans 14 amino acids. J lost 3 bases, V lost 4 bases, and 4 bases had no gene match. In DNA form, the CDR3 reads TGTGCCAGCAGCCCCCTAGCGGGGTACTACGAGCAGTACTTC. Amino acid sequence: CASSPLAGYYEQYF.

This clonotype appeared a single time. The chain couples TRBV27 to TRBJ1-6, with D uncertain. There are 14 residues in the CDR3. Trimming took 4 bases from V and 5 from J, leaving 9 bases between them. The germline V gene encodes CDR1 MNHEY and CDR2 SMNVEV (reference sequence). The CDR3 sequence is CASSYGPNNSPLHF. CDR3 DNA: TGTGCCAGCAGTTACGGGCCAAATAATTCACCCCTCCACTTT.

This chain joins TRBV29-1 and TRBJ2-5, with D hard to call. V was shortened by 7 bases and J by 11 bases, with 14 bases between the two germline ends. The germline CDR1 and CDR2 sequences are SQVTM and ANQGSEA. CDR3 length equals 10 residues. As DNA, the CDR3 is TGCAGCGGTGGTGAGTCTGAGCAGTACTTC. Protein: CSGGESEQYF.

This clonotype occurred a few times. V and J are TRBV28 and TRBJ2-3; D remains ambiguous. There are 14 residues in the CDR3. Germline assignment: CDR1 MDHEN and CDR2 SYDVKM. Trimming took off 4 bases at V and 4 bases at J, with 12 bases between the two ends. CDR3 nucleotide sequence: TGTGCCAGCAGTTCTCAACCGGTCGCAGATACGCAGTATTTT. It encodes CASSSQPVADTQYF.

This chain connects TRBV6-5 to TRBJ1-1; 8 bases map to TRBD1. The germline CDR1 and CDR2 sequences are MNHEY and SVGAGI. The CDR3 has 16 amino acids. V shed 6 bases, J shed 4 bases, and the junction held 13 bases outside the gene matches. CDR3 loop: CASRVDRDELLTEAFF. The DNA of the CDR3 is TGTGCCAGCAGAGTGGACAGGGATGAGCTCCTCACTGAAGCTTTCTTT.

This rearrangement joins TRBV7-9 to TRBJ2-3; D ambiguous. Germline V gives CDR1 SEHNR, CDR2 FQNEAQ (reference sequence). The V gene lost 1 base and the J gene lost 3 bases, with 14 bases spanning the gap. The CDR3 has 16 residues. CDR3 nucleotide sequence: TGTGCCAGCAGCTTAGTTGGGCTCGGCAGGACAGATACGCAGTATTTT. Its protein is CASSLVGLGRTDTQYF.

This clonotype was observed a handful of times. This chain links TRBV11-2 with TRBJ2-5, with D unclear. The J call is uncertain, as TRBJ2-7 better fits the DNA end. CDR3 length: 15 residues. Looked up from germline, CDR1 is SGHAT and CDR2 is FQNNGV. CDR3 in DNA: TGTGCCAGCAGCTTAGAGGGTAGCAGTACGGACGAGCAGTACTTC. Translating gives CASSLEGSSTDEQYF.

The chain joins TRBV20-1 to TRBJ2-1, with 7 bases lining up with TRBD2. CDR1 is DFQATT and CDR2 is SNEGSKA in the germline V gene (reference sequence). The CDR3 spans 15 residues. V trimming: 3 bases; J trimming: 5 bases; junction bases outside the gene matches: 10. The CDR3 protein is CSASETAGIDNEQFF. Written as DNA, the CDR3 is TGCAGTGCTAGCGAAACAGCGGGAATCGACAATGAGCAGTTCTTC.

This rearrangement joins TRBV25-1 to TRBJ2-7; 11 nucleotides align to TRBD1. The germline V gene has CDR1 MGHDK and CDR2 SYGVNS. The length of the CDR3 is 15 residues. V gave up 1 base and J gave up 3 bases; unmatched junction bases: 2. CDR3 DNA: TGTGCCAGCAGTGAATCCGGGACAGGGGGCTACGAGCAGTACTTC. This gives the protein CASSESGTGGYEQYF.

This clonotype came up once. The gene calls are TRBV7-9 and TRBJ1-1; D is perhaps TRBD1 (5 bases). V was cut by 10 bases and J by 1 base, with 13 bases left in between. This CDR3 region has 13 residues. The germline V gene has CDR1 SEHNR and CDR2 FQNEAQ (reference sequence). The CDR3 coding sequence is TGTGCCACCTTCTGGGACGGGAACACTGAAGCTTTCTTT. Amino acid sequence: CATFWDGNTEAFF.

The DNA for the CDR3 is TGTGCCATAAGCGGTGGGGGGGTTACCTACGAGCAGTACTTC. Amino acid sequence: CAISGGGVTYEQYF. The genes are TRBV2 and TRBJ2-7, with 7 bases aligning to TRBD2. The CDR3 consists of 14 residues. Germline CDR1 reads SNHLY; CDR2 reads FYNNEI. V shed 10 bases and J 2 bases; nucleotides not matched to a gene: 11.

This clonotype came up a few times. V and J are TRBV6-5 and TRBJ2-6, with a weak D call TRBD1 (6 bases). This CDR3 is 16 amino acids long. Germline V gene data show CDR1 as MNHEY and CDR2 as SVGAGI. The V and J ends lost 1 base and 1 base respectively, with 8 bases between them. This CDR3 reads CASSYLQGSGANVLTF. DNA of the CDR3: TGTGCCAGCAGTTACTTACAGGGTTCTGGGGCCAACGTCCTGACTTTC.

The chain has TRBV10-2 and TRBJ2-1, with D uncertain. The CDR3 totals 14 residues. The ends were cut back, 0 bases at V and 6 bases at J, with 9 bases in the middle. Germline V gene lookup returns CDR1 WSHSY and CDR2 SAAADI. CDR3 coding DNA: TGCGCCAGCAGTGAGTCTTCCCAGAGCAATGAGCAGTTCTTC. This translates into CASSESSQSNEQFF.

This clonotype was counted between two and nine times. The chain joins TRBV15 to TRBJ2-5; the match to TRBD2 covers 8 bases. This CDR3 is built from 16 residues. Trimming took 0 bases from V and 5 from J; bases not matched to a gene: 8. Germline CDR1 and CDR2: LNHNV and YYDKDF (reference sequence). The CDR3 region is CATSRDRPSGSETQYF. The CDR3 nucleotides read TGTGCCACCAGCAGAGATCGGCCTAGCGGGTCGGAGACCCAGTACTTC.

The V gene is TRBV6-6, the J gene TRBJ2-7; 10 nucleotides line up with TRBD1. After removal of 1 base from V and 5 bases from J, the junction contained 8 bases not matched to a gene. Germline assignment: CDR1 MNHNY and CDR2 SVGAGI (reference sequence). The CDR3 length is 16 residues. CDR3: CASSYWPGQGSNEQYF. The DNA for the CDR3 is TGTGCCAGCAGTTACTGGCCGGGACAGGGGTCTAACGAGCAGTACTTC.